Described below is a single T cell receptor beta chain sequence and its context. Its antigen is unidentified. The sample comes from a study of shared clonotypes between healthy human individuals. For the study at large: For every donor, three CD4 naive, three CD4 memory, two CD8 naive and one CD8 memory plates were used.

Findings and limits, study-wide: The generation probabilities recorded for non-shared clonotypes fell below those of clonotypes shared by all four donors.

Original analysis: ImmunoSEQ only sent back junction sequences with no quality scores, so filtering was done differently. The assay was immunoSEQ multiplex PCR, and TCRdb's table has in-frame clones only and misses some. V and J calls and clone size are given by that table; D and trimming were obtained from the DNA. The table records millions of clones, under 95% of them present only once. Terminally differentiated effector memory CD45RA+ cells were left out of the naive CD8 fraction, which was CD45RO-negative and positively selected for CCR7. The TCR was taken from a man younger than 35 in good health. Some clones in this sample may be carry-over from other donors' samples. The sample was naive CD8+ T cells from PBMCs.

The CDR3 DNA reads as TGTGCCAGCAGCGGGGGCGGCCGAGATGAGCAGTTCTTC. It specifies CASSGGGRDEQFF. The chain has TRBV9 and TRBJ2-1; perhaps TRBD1 as D (5 bases). Per the germline V gene, CDR1 is SGDLS and CDR2 is YYNGEE. The CDR3 loop spans 13 amino acids. Trimming pared 3 bases from V and 8 bases from J, leaving 12 bases between.